This T cell receptor beta chain was found in a study of shared clonotypes between healthy human individuals. Whole-study findings and limits: In general, naive subsets displayed greater estimated richness than memory subsets did.

The method was immunoSEQ multiplex PCR; TCRdb's version includes in-frame clones alone and lacks a portion of them. This table holds 1.4 million or so clones, around 98.5% found once. Points on this clone: Its antigen is not identified.

The V end was cut by 0 bases, the J end by 1 base, with 12 bases between. Germline V gives CDR1 LNHDA, CDR2 SQIVND (reference sequence). The CDR3 covers 16 residues. The TCR comes from a man aged 25 to 45 in good health. The sample was naive CD4+ T cells sorted from blood. Subset in this sample: CD45RA+ positively selected. The chain couples TRBV19 to TRBJ1-2; D is ambiguous. The CDR3 loop reads CASSIDSRTVNYGYTF. The CDR3 DNA reads TGTGCCAGTAGTATAGATTCCAGGACCGTTAACTATGGCTACACCTTC. The full variable domain, in which reference TRBV19 and TRBJ1-2 provide the parts outside the CDR3, is DGGITQSPKYLFRKEGQNVTLSCEQNLNHDAMYWYRQDPGQGLRLIYYSQIVNDFQKGDIAEGYSVSREKKESFPLTVTSAQKNPTAFYLCASSIDSRTVNYGYTFGSGTRLTVV.